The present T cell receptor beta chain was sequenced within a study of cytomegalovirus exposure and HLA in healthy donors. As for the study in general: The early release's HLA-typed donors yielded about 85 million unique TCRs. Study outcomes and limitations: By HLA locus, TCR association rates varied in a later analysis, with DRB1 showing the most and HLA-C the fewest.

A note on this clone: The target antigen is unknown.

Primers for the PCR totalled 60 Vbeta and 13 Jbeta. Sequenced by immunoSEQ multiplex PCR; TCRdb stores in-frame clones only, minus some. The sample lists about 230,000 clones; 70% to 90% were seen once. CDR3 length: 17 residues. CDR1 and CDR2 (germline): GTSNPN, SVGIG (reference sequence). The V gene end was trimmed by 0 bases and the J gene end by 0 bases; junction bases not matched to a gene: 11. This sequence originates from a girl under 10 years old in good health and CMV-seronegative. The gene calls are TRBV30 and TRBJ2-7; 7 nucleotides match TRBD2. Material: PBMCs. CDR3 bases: TGTGCCTGGAGTGTACGGAATCTGGCGGGAGTCTCCTACGAGCAGTACTTC. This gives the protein CAWSVRNLAGVSYEQYF.